This TCR beta chain originates from a study of T cells in Graves' hyperthyroidism and ophthalmopathy. Whole-study results and caveats: In simple terms, a model built on 13 V-J features told ophthalmopathy apart from stable hyperthyroidism. Most expanded thyroid clonotypes above 0.001 also appeared in blood.

Those patients with uncontrolled infection, other autoimmune disease, pregnancy or lactation were excluded. Trimming cost V 6 bases and J 0 bases; bases outside gene matches: 13. This CDR3 is 19 amino acids long. In germline, CDR1 is SGHAT, CDR2 FQNNGV. The table lists this clonotype with a count of one. Its antigen is unidentified. What was amplified from RNA transcripts were TCR beta CDR3 regions. First-round RT-PCR of the TCR CDR3 relied on the HTBI primer set. TCRdb called the multiplex PCR reads again in MiXCR, with one record for every CDR3 protein. The sample shows around 250,000 distinct CDR3 sequences, around 17% of them seen only once.

The sequencing sample was made of blood. This sequence originates from a young woman with Graves' ophthalmopathy. The chain links TRBV11-2 to TRBJ2-1, with 11 bases that match TRBD2. In nucleotides, the CDR3 is TGTGCCAGCAGTGTATCGCTAGCGGGGGGACCGAGCTCCTACAATGAGCAGTTCTTC. It yields the protein CASSVSLAGGPSSYNEQFF.